The 28 T cell receptor beta chains reported below all come from one sample, sequenced in a study of T cells expressing NK-cell markers. TCRdb reprocessed the 5' RACE reads, with one entry per CDR3 protein and no DNA. The sample features some 500,000 distinct CDR3 sequences, with approximately 1.5% in its top ten. Sequencing input: blood T cells: a sorted CD56 or NKG2C T cell subset, CD4+ or CD8+ T cells, or bulk PBMC T cells (not recorded which). The receptor set was obtained from a woman aged 45-65 years in good health.

V is TRBV3-1 and J is TRBJ2-5; lacking DNA, the TRBD2 call made by TCRdb goes unchecked. The CDR3 sequence is 16 residues long. Germline-derived CDR1 and CDR2 are LGHDT and YNNKEL (reference sequence). CDR3 region: CASSQPGTSGRQTQYF.

The chain is built from TRBV5-1 and TRBJ2-2; the TCRdb D gene call, TRBD1, has no DNA to confirm it. Germline V gene data show CDR1 as SGHRS and CDR2 as YFSETQ. The CDR3 extends over 17 amino acids. CDR3 in amino acids: CASSRTDRVLNTGELFF.

The rearrangement uses TRBV24-1 and TRBJ2-3. The CDR3 spans 17 residues. Per the germline V gene, CDR1 is KGHDR and CDR2 is SFDVKD. CDR3 loop: CATSDPRIGLAADTQYF.

V and J are TRBV6-1 and TRBJ2-2; the TCRdb D gene call, TRBD1, has no DNA to confirm it. Germline values: CDR1 MNHNS, CDR2 SASEGT. The CDR3 consists of 15 residues. The CDR3 loop reads CASSPIGTTTGELFF.

This chain uses TRBV10-1 with TRBJ2-1; the TCRdb D gene call, TRBD2, has no DNA to confirm it. The germline CDR1 and CDR2 sequences are WNHNN and SYGVQD (reference sequence). This CDR3 region has 16 residues. The CDR3 reads CASSKAGTSGMNEQFF.

The chain has TRBV3-1 and TRBJ1-3. This CDR3 comprises 15 residues. Germline values: CDR1 LGHDT, CDR2 YNNKEL (reference sequence). CDR3 in amino acids: CASSQVSGFGNTIYF.

This sequence joins TRBV10-3 and TRBJ2-2; TCRdb selects TRBD1, and the lack of DNA leaves this call unchecked. Germline-derived CDR1 and CDR2 are ENHRY and SYGVKD. The CDR3 totals 13 residues. CDR3: CAITRGVGGELFF.

CDR3 residues: CASSSRPTGGNTEAFF. The chain couples TRBV5-1 to TRBJ1-1; TCRdb indicates TRBD1, and absent DNA this call remains unverified. Germline CDR1 reads SGHRS; CDR2 reads YFSETQ. The length of the CDR3 is 16 residues.

The rearrangement uses TRBV4-1 and TRBJ1-3. CDR1 MGHRA and CDR2 YSYEKL come from the germline V gene. The CDR3 sequence is 15 residues long. The CDR3 sequence: CASSQGFLAGNTIYF.

The chain couples TRBV20-1 to TRBJ2-5; the TCRdb D gene call, TRBD2, has no DNA to confirm it. Germline-derived CDR1 and CDR2 are DFQATT and SNEGSKA (reference sequence). The CDR3 length is 14 residues. This chain's CDR3 is CSAETARRGETQYF.

The chain recombines TRBV5-6 with TRBJ2-1. The germline gives CDR1 SGHDT, CDR2 YYEEEE. The CDR3 is 15 residues long. This CDR3 reads CASSTVGASYNEQFF.

This chain uses TRBV6-6 with TRBJ2-3; no DNA is available, so the TRBD2 call from TCRdb remains unchecked. The CDR3 consists of 15 residues. Germline CDR1 MNHNY, CDR2 SVGAGI (reference sequence). CDR3 residues: CASSYKRISTDTQYF.

The J gene is TRBJ2-1, the V gene TRBV29-1. The germline V gene encodes CDR1 SQVTM and CDR2 ANQGSEA. This CDR3 has 12 amino acids. The CDR3: CSVVLRDINLFF.

The chain is built from TRBV19 and TRBJ2-1; the D call from TCRdb, TRBD1, cannot be confirmed without DNA. The length of the CDR3 is 16 residues. CDR1 LNHDA and CDR2 SQIVND come from the germline V gene (reference sequence). CDR3 in amino acids: CASSWTGRKDSAEQFF.

V is TRBV5-1 and J is TRBJ1-1; TCRdb's D call of TRBD1 is untestable without DNA. Per the germline V gene, CDR1 is SGHRS and CDR2 is YFSETQ. The CDR3 covers 15 residues. The CDR3 sequence is CASSSNRDGITEAFF.

The gene calls are TRBV24-1 and TRBJ2-6; checking the TCRdb D call of TRBD1 is not possible without DNA. The CDR3 length is 14 residues. The germline V gene has CDR1 KGHDR and CDR2 SFDVKD. CDR3 protein: CATSGIGLANVLTF.

This chain's CDR3 is CASSLDRKIQETQYF. This chain connects TRBV3-1 to TRBJ2-5; with no DNA, the TCRdb D assignment of TRBD1 cannot be verified. Germline V gives CDR1 LGHDT, CDR2 YNNKEL (reference sequence). There are 15 residues in the CDR3.

This chain links TRBV12-3 or TRBV12-4 with TRBJ2-3; TCRdb calls TRBD2, which cannot be checked without DNA. This CDR3 comprises 18 residues. The CDR3 region is CASSSRLAGGPSTDTQYF.

The V gene is TRBV5-1, the J gene TRBJ2-1; TCRdb's D gene call, TRBD1, goes unchecked for lack of DNA. Germline CDR1 reads SGHRS; CDR2 reads YFSETQ. CDR3 length: 12 residues. This CDR3 reads CASSTQGDEQFF.

The chain employs TRBV5-1 and TRBJ2-1; the TCRdb call, TRBD1, lacks DNA for checking. The CDR3 contains 14 residues. Germline CDR1 reads SGHRS; CDR2 reads YFSETQ. The CDR3 loop reads CASSLFGGLDEQFF.

J is TRBJ2-1 and V is TRBV12-5. CDR1 is LGHNT, CDR2 FRNRAP, per germline. CDR3 length: 15 residues. CDR3 amino acids: CASGFRRSSYNEQFF.

The CDR3 protein is CSARTGNYGYTF. This rearrangement joins TRBV20-1 to TRBJ1-2; TCRdb designates TRBD1, a call that cannot be tested without DNA. The germline V gene encodes CDR1 DFQATT and CDR2 SNEGSKA (reference sequence). The CDR3 loop spans 12 amino acids.

The J gene is TRBJ2-3, the V gene TRBV20-1; as DNA is missing, the TRBD2 call by TCRdb cannot be tested. The CDR3 sequence is 16 residues long. Germline lookup yields CDR1 DFQATT and CDR2 SNEGSKA (reference sequence). This chain's CDR3 is CSACGSSCSVTDTQYF.

Here the CDR3 reads CSARDEQGVTEAFF. V is TRBV20-1 and J is TRBJ1-1; the D call from TCRdb, TRBD1, cannot be confirmed without DNA. Germline loops: CDR1 DFQATT, CDR2 SNEGSKA (reference sequence). The CDR3 covers 14 residues.

J is TRBJ2-2 and V is TRBV24-1; TCRdb designates TRBD1, a call that cannot be tested without DNA. Germline V lookup: CDR1 KGHDR, CDR2 SFDVKD. The CDR3 contains 15 residues. CDR3 amino acids: CATSDPDRGTGELFF.

The V gene is TRBV3-1, the J gene TRBJ1-2. From germline, CDR1 is LGHDT and CDR2 YNNKEL (reference sequence). The CDR3 contains 13 residues. The CDR3 sequence: CASSQDPNYGYTF.

The chain uses TRBV27 and TRBJ2-1; the D call from TCRdb, TRBD2, cannot be confirmed without DNA. The length of the CDR3 is 16 residues. CDR1 is MNHEY, CDR2 SMNVEV, per germline (reference sequence). This CDR3 reads CASSLAGLAGGHEQFF.

The chain employs TRBV2 and TRBJ1-1. CDR1 is SNHLY, CDR2 FYNNEI, per germline. This CDR3 region has 15 residues. CDR3 amino acids: CASSERSLRNTEAFF.